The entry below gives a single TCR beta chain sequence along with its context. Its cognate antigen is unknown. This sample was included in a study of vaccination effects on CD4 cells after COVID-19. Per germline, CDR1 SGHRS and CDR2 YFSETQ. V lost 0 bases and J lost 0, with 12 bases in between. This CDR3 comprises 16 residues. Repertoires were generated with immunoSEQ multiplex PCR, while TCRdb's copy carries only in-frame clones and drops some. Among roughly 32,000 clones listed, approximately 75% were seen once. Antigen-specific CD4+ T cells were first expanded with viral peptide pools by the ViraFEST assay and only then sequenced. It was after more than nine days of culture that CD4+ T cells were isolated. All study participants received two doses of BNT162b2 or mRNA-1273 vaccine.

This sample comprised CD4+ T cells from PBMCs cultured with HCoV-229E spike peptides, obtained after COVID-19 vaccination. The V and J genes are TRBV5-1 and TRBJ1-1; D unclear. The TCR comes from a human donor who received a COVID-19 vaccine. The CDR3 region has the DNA TGCGCCAGCAGCTTGGGAGGTAGGGCTTTGAACACTGAAGCTTTCTTT. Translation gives CASSLGGRALNTEAFF.